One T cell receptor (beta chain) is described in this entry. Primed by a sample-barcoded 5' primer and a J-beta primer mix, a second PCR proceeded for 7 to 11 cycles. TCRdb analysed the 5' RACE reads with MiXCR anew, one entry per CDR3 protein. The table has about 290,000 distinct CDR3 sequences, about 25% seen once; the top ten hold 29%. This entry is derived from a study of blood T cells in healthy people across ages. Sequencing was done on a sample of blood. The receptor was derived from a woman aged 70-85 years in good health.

The CDR3 sequence: CASSKNYEQYF. The CDR3 DNA reads TGTGCCAGCAGCAAGAATTACGAGCAGTACTTC. The chain combines TRBV7-2 with TRBJ2-7; D is uncertain. The ends were cut back, 5 bases at V and 4 bases at J, with 6 bases in the middle. The CDR3 totals 11 residues. The germline V gene encodes CDR1 SGHTA and CDR2 FQGNSA.